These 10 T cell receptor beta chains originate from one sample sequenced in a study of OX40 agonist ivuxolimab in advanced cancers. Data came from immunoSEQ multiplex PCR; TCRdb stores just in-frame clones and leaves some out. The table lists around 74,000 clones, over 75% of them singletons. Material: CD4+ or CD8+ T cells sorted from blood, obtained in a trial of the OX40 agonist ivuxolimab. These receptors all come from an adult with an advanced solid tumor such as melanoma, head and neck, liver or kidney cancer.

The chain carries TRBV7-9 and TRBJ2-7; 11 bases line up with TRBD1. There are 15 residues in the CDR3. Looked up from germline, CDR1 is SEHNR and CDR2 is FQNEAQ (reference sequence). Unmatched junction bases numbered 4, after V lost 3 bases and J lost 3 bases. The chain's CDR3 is CASSFAGTGGYEQYF. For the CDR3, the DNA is TGTGCCAGCAGCTTTGCCGGGACAGGGGGCTACGAGCAGTACTTC.

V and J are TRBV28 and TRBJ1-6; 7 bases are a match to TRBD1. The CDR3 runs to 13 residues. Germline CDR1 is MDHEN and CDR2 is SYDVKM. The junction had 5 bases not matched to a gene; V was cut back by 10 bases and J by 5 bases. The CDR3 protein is CAILDRNNSPLHF. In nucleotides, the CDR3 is TGTGCCATATTGGACAGGAATAATTCACCCCTCCACTTT.

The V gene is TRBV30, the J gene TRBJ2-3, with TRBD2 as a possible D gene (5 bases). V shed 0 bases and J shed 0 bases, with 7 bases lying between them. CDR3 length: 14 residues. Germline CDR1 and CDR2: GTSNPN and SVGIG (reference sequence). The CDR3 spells CAWSVGVSTDTQYF. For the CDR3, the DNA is TGTGCCTGGAGTGTCGGGGTAAGCACAGATACGCAGTATTTT.

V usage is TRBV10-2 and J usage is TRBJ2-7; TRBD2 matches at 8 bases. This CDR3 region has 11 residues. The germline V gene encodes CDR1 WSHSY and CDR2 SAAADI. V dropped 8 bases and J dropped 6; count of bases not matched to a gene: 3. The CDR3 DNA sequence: TGCGCCAGCCGGGGGGGTCGCGAGCAGTACTTC. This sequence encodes CASRGGREQYF.

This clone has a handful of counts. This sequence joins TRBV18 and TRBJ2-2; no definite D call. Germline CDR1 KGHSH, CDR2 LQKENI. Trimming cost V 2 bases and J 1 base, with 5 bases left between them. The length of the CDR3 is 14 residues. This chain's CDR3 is CASSPFRNTGELFF. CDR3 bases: TGTGCCAGCTCACCATTCAGGAACACCGGGGAGCTGTTTTTT.

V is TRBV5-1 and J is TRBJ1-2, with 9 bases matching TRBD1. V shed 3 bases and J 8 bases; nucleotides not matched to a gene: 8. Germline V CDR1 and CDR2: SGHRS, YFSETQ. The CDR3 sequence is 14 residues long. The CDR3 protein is CASSSGQGWLGYTF. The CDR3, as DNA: TGCGCCAGCAGCTCGGGACAGGGATGGCTCGGCTACACCTTC.

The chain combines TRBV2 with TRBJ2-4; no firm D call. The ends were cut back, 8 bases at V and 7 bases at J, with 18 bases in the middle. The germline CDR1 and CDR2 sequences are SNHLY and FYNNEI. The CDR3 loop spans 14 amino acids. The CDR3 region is CASHRTILENIQYF. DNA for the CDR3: TGTGCCAGCCACCGAACAATATTAGAGAACATTCAGTACTTC.

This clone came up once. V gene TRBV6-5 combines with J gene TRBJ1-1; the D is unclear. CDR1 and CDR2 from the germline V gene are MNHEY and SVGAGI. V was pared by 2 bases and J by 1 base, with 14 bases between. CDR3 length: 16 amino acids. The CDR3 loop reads CASSYGASRPNTEAFF. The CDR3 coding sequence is TGTGCCAGCAGTTACGGTGCGTCACGACCGAACACTGAAGCTTTCTTT.

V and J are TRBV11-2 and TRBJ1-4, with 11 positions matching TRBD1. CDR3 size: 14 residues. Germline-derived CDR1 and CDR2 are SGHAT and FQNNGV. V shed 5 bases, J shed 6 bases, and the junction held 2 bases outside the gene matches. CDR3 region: CASSGDRGDEKLFF. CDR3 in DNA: TGTGCCAGCAGCGGGGACAGGGGGGATGAAAAACTGTTTTTT. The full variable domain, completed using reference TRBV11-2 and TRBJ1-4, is EAGVAQSPRYKIIEKRQSVAFWCNPISGHATLYWYQQILGQGPKLLIQFQNNGVVDDSQLPKDRFSAERLKGVDSTLKIQPAKLEDSAVYLCASSGDRGDEKLFFGSGTQLSVL.

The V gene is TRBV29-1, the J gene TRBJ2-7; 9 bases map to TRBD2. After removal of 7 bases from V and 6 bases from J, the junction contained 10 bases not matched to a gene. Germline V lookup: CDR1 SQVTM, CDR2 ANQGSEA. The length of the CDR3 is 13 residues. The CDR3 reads CSALGGGAAEQYF. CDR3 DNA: TGCAGCGCCCTTGGCGGGGGGGCCGCCGAGCAGTACTTC.